What follows describes a single TCR beta chain. What was sequenced were expressed TCRB transcripts, since all of the isolated RNA had been reverse transcribed. Data came from immunoSEQ multiplex PCR; TCRdb stores just in-frame clones and leaves some out. This sample has about 220,000 clones; about 11% occur once, and the top ten carry 1% to 1.5%. This entry belongs to a study of beta chain features in type 1 diabetes. Sequencing input: central memory CD4+ T cells from blood. The source is a man younger than 30 in good health.

The CDR3 sequence is CSTGGAYNEQFF. CDR3 nucleotides: TGCAGCACGGGAGGGGCCTACAATGAGCAGTTCTTC. The gene calls are TRBV29-1 and TRBJ2-1; 8 nucleotides match TRBD2. The V and J ends lost 8 bases and 2 bases, in that order; junction bases with no gene match: 2. Germline assignment: CDR1 SQVTM and CDR2 ANQGSEA. CDR3 length: 12 residues.